The T cell receptor (beta chain) described here comes from a study of T-cell reconstitution after alpha-beta-depleted transplantation in children (dated by TCRdb to 2016 to 2017). For the study in its entirety: Using TCR repertoire profiling, the study quantitatively followed how T-cell immune reconstitution unfolded in children after TCRalphabeta/CD19-depleted allogeneic hematopoietic cell transplantation. General findings and caveats noted by the study authors: In some patients, high TCRbeta diversity at day 60 was attributed to recipient T cells and intrathymic progenitors that had survived conditioning. The frequencies of hyperexpanded clones fell over the following months, and after one year, T-cell counts and TCRbeta diversity were mostly attributed to newly produced T cells. The apparently early recovery of alphabetaT-cell counts about two months after transplant reportedly depended on only several hundred rapidly expanded clones that came from non-depleted graft cells.

The treatment or condition label here, explained by the study, means: allogeneic hematopoietic cell transplantation with graft depleted of TCRalphabeta T cells and CD19 B cells. The transplant recipients were children given TCRalphabeta/CD19-depleted allogeneic hematopoietic cell grafts. Library generation was performed with PCR. Sequencing instrument: Illumina HiSeq 2500. To normalize quantification of the TCRbeta repertoire, the TCR libraries were built with molecular barcoding that relied on unique molecular identifiers. The raw public reads went through TCRdb reprocessing: fastp at Q25, MiXCR clone calling, in-frame beta chains kept. Rows are unified per CDR3 protein, each entry keeping the most common DNA and genes. This sample holds a few hundred thousand distinct CDR3 sequences; over 10% were observed only once. Around 2.2% of the sample is taken by the ten largest. Comment on this clonotype: The clone's antigen remains unknown. The record has no base qualities; no much larger clone is one base away.

Sequences were derived from PBMCs, mostly from graft donor cells, sampled 360 days after TCRalphabeta/CD19-depleted stem cell transplant. The receptor's source is a male patient younger than 18 who had a stem cell transplant for acute myeloid leukemia, so the T cells may come from the graft donor.

The nucleotide sequence is TGTGCCAGCAGCTTAAAGCGGGGTCCCTACAATGAGCAGTTCTTC. Translation gives CASSLKRGPYNEQFF. The chain uses TRBV7-3 and TRBJ2-1, with 7 junctional bases fitting TRBD2. Its CDR3 holds 15 amino acids, cysteine through phenylalanine. Just the 45-base CDR3 DNA is kept, in frame starting at base 1. For this chain, trimming is 1 base at the V end and 2 bases at the J end, and the number of junction bases without a gene match is 2. Via the germline V gene, CDR1 is SGHTA and CDR2 FQGTGA. Where the CDR3 stops, the reference TRBV7-3 and TRBJ2-1 genes take over; the full variable domain is GAGVSQTPSNKVTEKGKYVELRCDPISGHTALYWYRQSLGQGPEFLIYFQGTGAADDSGLPNDRFFAVRPEGSVSTLKIQRTERGDSAVYLCASSLKRGPYNEQFFGPGTRLTVL.